Sequencing of this TCR beta chain was carried out in a study of OX40 agonist ivuxolimab in advanced cancers. Overall study context: A mean age of roughly 66 years, range roughly 23 to 79, was recorded, and roughly 80% were male. The study, taken as a whole, reports: People who partly responded at 0.1-3.0 mg/kg had some of the least clonal expansion seen.

Germline V gives CDR1 SGHRS, CDR2 YFSETQ. The V and J ends lost 4 bases and 2 bases, in that order; junction bases with no gene match: 9. The CDR3 is made up of 16 amino acids. Samples of blood were obtained at baseline, on cycle 4 day 1, and on cycle 7 day 1. In this sample, this clone turned up once. Its antigen is undetermined. The method was immunoSEQ multiplex PCR; TCRdb's version includes in-frame clones alone and lacks a portion of them. The top ten hold 25% to 35% of the sample, which has 13,000 to 15,000 clones, around four fifths seen once. This sequence joins TRBV5-1 and TRBJ2-1, with 7 bases aligning to TRBD2. The TCR originated in an adult with an advanced solid tumor such as melanoma, head and neck, liver or kidney cancer. Sequencing was performed on CD4+ or CD8+ T cells sorted from blood, taken in a trial of the OX40 agonist ivuxolimab. The CDR3: CASSMRGAGTYNEQFF. CDR3 DNA sequence: TGCGCCAGCAGCATGAGAGGAGCGGGAACCTACAATGAGCAGTTCTTC.